This TCR beta chain was identified during a study of blood T cell repertoires in COVID-19. Across the whole study: Whether acute or convalescent, the COVID-19 samples came from the United States, Italy and Spain. The analysed material was cDNA or gDNA that came from T cells, B-cell-depleted T cells, or PBMCs.

The protocol was immunoSEQ multiplex PCR, while the TCRdb copy is restricted to in-frame clones and leaves out a portion. The table has about 130,000 clones, more than 70% seen once. This clone was detected only a few times. V gave up 2 bases and J gave up 5 bases, with 7 bases separating them. Germline V lookup: CDR1 SGHVS, CDR2 FQNEAQ. The CDR3 covers 12 residues. This sequence joins TRBV7-8 and TRBJ2-7; D is unclear. The receptor's source is a human donor in a cohort sampled during active COVID-19. The sequenced sample was peripheral blood. CDR3 DNA sequence: TGTGCCAGCAGCTTAAATTCTCACGAGCAGTACTTC. Translating gives CASSLNSHEQYF.